This T cell receptor (beta chain) emerged from a study of breast tumors, draining lymph nodes, adjacent tissues. This clonotype was observed at least ten times. Its specificity is unknown. The lymph nodes were axillary draining lymph nodes from breast cancer patients. Points from the study as a whole: Findings are consistent with lymph node origin and intratumoral expansion of most tumor T cells. The lymph node origin of tumor T cells was framed as consistent with a hypothesis, not demonstrated. Luminal-like breast cancer showed significantly higher tumor–nontumor repertoire similarity than basal-like. Compared with lymph nodes, tumors were less diverse; compared with nontumor tissue, more.

The V gene's germline CDR1 is SGHVS and CDR2 FNYEAQ. There are 13 residues in the CDR3. Trimming removed 2 bases at V and 6 bases at J, with 9 bases between. One entry per CDR3 protein, called by TCRdb with MiXCR from the multiplex PCR reads. The table has about 180,000 distinct CDR3 sequences, around a third seen once. This chain uses TRBV7-6 with TRBJ2-3; D is perhaps TRBD2 (6 bases). The source of this sequence is a female donor with breast cancer. Some clones in this sample may be carry-over from other donors' samples. The sample comprised axillary lymph node tissue. CDR3: CASSLRGGDTQYF. CDR3 sequence (DNA): TGTGCCAGCAGCTTAAGGGGAGGTGATACGCAGTATTTT.